This TCR beta chain was retrieved from a study of blood T cell repertoires in COVID-19. On the study more broadly: Italy, Spain and the United States were the sources of the convalescent and acute COVID-19 samples. T cells, B-cell-depleted T cells, or PBMCs provided the cDNA or gDNA that served as material.

Germline V gives CDR1 MNHEY, CDR2 SVGAGI. The V segment lost 5 bases and the J segment 10 bases; nucleotides outside the gene matches: 8. The CDR3 loop spans 13 amino acids. Patients of the Seattle cohort, enrolled during active infection, were followed longitudinally. As handled by the study authors: Amplified reference gene primers provided the basis for estimating nucleated cell counts. Profiling relied on immunoSEQ multiplex PCR, and the TCRdb table lists in-frame clones only, not all of them. V and J calls and clone size are as listed in that table; D and trimming were resolved from the DNA. The sample yields some 65,000 clones, approximately 86% seen once.

The source is a middle-aged man with COVID-19, enrolled during active disease. The gene calls are TRBV6-5 and TRBJ2-1; 7 bases are a match to TRBD1. Sequenced: peripheral blood. The CDR3 loop is CASSRSGTAEQFF. The CDR3 nucleotides read TGTGCCAGCAGTAGATCTGGGACAGCCGAGCAGTTCTTC.